This TCR beta chain was documented in a study of CD8+ T cells in alopecia areata. The study, taken as a whole, reports: Lesional scalp, especially alopecia totalis/universalis, showed higher clonality than normal scalp.

Lesional scalp tissue (obtained by punch biopsy) and peripheral blood were collected from alopecia areata patients. Separation by sorting yielded CD4+ and CD8+ T cells from PBMCs. The CDR3 loop spans 14 amino acids. Germline lookup yields CDR1 SGHVS and CDR2 FQNEAQ. The V and J ends lost 4 bases and 2 bases respectively, with 12 bases between them. Once RNA had been extracted, it was reverse transcribed into cDNA to act as the sequencing template. TCRdb's table, derived via immunoSEQ multiplex PCR, lists solely in-frame clones and lacks some. Of 150,000 or so clones in the sample, roughly 64% were seen once. Points on this clone: What it recognizes is unknown.

Sample: CD4+ T cells sorted from blood, taken at week 0. This chain connects TRBV7-8 to TRBJ2-7; tentatively, D is TRBD1 or TRBD2 (5 bases each). The sequence was obtained from a human donor with alopecia areata. The CDR3 loop is CASSSRGGPYEQYF. The DNA of the CDR3 is TGTGCCAGCAGCTCCCGGGGCGGCCCCTACGAGCAGTACTTC.